The rows below give T cell receptor beta chains drawn from one sample of a study of identical twins. TCRdb reanalysed the 5' RACE reads using MiXCR and keeps one entry per CDR3 protein. The sample yields some 1,700,000 distinct CDR3 sequences, under 35% seen once. Specimen: cord blood. The receptors come from a newborn girl in good health. Each CDR3 is given with its conserved first and last residue. A D gene is named only where the DNA matches it firmly. The size entry is marked missing in some rows and otherwise reads once, few, many or a size class.

size	V	J	D	CDR3	DNA
-	TRBV5-1	TRBJ2-7	-	CASSLGTGSYERYF	TGCGCCAGCAGCTTGGGAACAGGTTCCTACGAGCGGTACTTC
-	TRBV20-1	TRBJ2-7	-	CSARVGNEQYF	TGCAGTGCTAGAGTGGGCAATGAGCAGTACTTC
-	TRBV7-2	TRBJ2-3	TRBD2	CASSLELASGGWTYTQYF	TGTGCCAGCAGCTTAGAGCTGGCGAGCGGGGGATGGACATATACGCAGTATTTT
few	TRBV28	TRBJ2-3	TRBD2	CASSHGTSGFTDTQYF	TGTGCCAGCAGCCACGGGACTAGCGGGTTCACAGATACGCAGTATTTT
-	TRBV6-8	TRBJ1-5	-	CASSYTGASNQPQHF	TGTGCCAGCAGTTACACGGGGGCAAGTAATCAGCCCCAGCATTTT
few	TRBV28	TRBJ2-7	-	CASSLSPRSHEQYF	TGTGCCAGCAGTTTGTCACCCAGGTCCCACGAGCAGTACTTC
few	TRBV27	TRBJ2-3	TRBD2	CASSSLLTSRVTDTQYF	TGTGCCAGCAGTTCCCTACTGACTAGCAGGGTCACAGATACGCAGTATTTT
few	TRBV4-2	TRBJ2-1	-	CASSQDLGAASYNEQFF	TGTGCCAGCAGCCAAGATCTTGGAGCGGCCTCCTACAATGAGCAGTTCTTC
-	TRBV20-1	TRBJ2-3	-	CSAQLLAPSTDTQYF	TGCAGTGCGCAATTACTAGCTCCTAGCACAGATACGCAGTATTTT
few	TRBV20-1	TRBJ2-1	TRBD2	CSAPLAGVGTNEQFF	TGCAGTGCTCCTCTAGCGGGAGTGGGCACGAATGAGCAGTTCTTC
-	TRBV6-6	TRBJ1-5	TRBD1	CASSYSSPRGDQPQHF	TGTGCCAGCAGTTACTCGAGCCCCAGGGGGGACCAGCCCCAGCATTTT
-	TRBV18	TRBJ2-1	-	CASSPAAKAYNEQFF	TGTGCCAGCTCACCAGCGGCGAAGGCCTACAATGAGCAGTTCTTC
-	TRBV4-2	TRBJ1-2	TRBD1	CASSGTGTLANYGYTF	TGTGCCAGCAGCGGGACAGGGACATTAGCTAACTATGGCTACACCTTC
few	TRBV29-1	TRBJ1-2	TRBD1	CSVAPGTGGIGYTF	TGCAGCGTTGCCCCCGGGACAGGGGGCATAGGCTACACCTTC
-	TRBV28	TRBJ2-5	-	CASSPISQGSQETQYF	TGTGCCAGCAGTCCCATATCTCAGGGGAGCCAAGAGACCCAGTACTTC
many	TRBV24-1	TRBJ2-7	-	CATSDSYEQYF	TGTGCCACCAGTGACTCCTACGAGCAGTACTTC
few	TRBV20-1	TRBJ1-5	-	CSARTGNPYSNQPQHF	TGCAGTGCTAGAACGGGGAACCCTTATAGCAATCAGCCCCAGCATTTT
few	TRBV5-1	TRBJ2-1	-	CASSLGRDTYNEQFF	TGCGCCAGCAGCTTGGGGCGGGACACCTACAATGAGCAGTTCTTC
-	TRBV19	TRBJ2-7	TRBD2	CASTLTSESYEQYF	TGTGCCAGCACCCTGACTAGCGAGTCCTACGAGCAGTACTTC
-	TRBV20-1	TRBJ2-3	-	CSVGVADTQYF	TGCAGTGTGGGCGTCGCGGATACGCAGTATTTT
many	TRBV12-3/TRBV12-4	TRBJ1-2	-	CASSPTRYVGYTF	TGTGCCAGCAGCCCGACAAGATACGTGGGCTACACCTTC
few	TRBV5-1	TRBJ2-7	-	CASSLWFNEQYF	TGCGCCAGCAGCTTGTGGTTCAACGAGCAGTACTTC
-	TRBV5-6	TRBJ2-1	-	CASLEGGTPYNEQFF	TGTGCCAGCCTCGAGGGCGGGACACCCTACAATGAGCAGTTCTTC
once	TRBV5-1	TRBJ2-3	TRBD1	CASSPGQPFTDMQYF	TGCGCCAGCAGCCCGGGACAGCCTTTCACAGATATGCAGTATTTT
few	TRBV5-1	TRBJ2-1	-	CASSPSDSYYNEQFF	TGCGCCAGCAGCCCCTCGGATAGCTACTACAATGAGCAGTTCTTC
-	TRBV11-2	TRBJ2-7	-	CASSRSRSRTYEQYF	TGTGCCAGCAGCCGTAGTAGGAGCAGAACCTACGAGCAGTACTTC
-	TRBV7-2	TRBJ2-5	-	CASSSQDYQTETQYF	TGTGCCAGCAGCTCCCAGGACTATCAAACGGAGACCCAGTACTTC